This entry is about one TCR beta chain. This specimen belongs to a study of T-cell reconstitution after alpha-beta-depleted transplantation in children. The V gene lost 0 bases and the J gene lost 4 bases, with 9 bases spanning the gap. Germline CDR1 reads MDHEN; CDR2 reads SYDVKM. The CDR3 runs to 14 residues. Preparation of the TCRbeta library used unique molecular identifiers. TCRdb reprocessed the PCR reads via MiXCR and lists one record per CDR3 protein. This table holds hundreds of thousands of distinct CDR3 sequences, approximately 17% found once. The receptor comes from a human donor who donated a stem cell graft to a child with acute myeloid leukemia. The V call is TRBV28, the J call TRBJ2-5; tentative D call: TRBD2 (5 bases). The sample here was PBMCs from the stem cell graft donor, taken from the stem cell graft. CDR3 sequence (DNA): TGTGCCAGCAGTTTATGGACTAAAGGAGAGACCCAGTACTTC. It specifies CASSLWTKGETQYF.